The T cell receptor (beta chain) described here comes from a study of T cell responses to AZD1222 COVID-19 vaccine. Study-wide findings and caveats: Breadth and depth of Spike-specific TCRs rose after two AZD1222 doses. Repertoires were collected only later (after the peak T cell response had occurred). Donors, mostly white British, included more females; clonal diversity was possibly underestimated. Just a handful of AZD1222 recipients were seropositive at baseline.

Produced via immunoSEQ multiplex PCR; TCRdb's table is partial and in-frame only. The table records 75,000 to 95,000 clones, more than 70% of them present only once. The CDR3 is made up of 13 amino acids. Per the germline V gene, CDR1 is MDHEN and CDR2 is SYDVKM. Between the trimmed V and J ends, which lost 2 bases and 7 bases, there was a span of 11 bases. With regard to this clone: Its cognate antigen is unknown.

The sample here was peripheral blood, taken 28 days after the second AZD1222 dose. The TCR sequence derives from an adult who received the AZD1222 COVID-19 vaccine. The gene calls are TRBV28 and TRBJ1-1, with a tentative D call TRBD1 (5 bases). The CDR3 loop reads CASSLLGTREAFF. The CDR3 bases are TGTGCCAGCAGTTTACTAGGGACTCGTGAAGCTTTCTTT.